Listed below are T cell receptor beta chains from one sample, sequenced in a study of blood T cell repertoires in COVID-19. The protocol was immunoSEQ multiplex PCR, while the TCRdb copy is restricted to in-frame clones and leaves out a portion. The sample comprises approximately 89,000 clones, around 81% of which are singletons, and roughly 12% rests with the top ten. Sequenced: peripheral blood. The receptor source for this set is a woman in her 70s with active or convalescent COVID-19. CDR3s include the opening cysteine and the closing phenylalanine or tryptophan. D genes are given only for firm matches.

TRBJ1-5 | - | 16 | TRBV28 | TGTGCCAGCAGTTTGAGATGGGCAAATAGCAATCAGCCCCAGCATTTT | CASSLRWANSNQPQHF
TRBJ2-3 | - | 17 | TRBV9 | TGTGCCAGCAGCCTAAGAGGAGGGGAAAGTGGGACAGATACGCAGTATTTT | CASSLRGGESGTDTQYF
TRBJ1-5 | - | 12 | TRBV7-2 | TGTGCCAGCAGCTTCTTCAATCAGCCCCAGCATTTT | CASSFFNQPQHF
TRBJ2-3 | - | 11 | TRBV14 | TGTGCCAGCAGCCAAGGGAGTTCGCAGTATTTT | CASSQGSSQYF
TRBJ1-1 | - | 13 | TRBV7-7 | TGTGCTAGCAGTCGAGAGATGAACACTGAAGCTTTCTTT | CASSREMNTEAFF
TRBJ2-7 | TRBD2 | 17 | TRBV2 | TGTGCCAGCAGTAGGAGGGTAGCGGGGGGGAGCTCCTACGAGCAGTACTTC | CASSRRVAGGSSYEQYF
TRBJ2-7 | TRBD2 | 15 | TRBV3-1/TRBV3-2 | TGTGCCAGCAGCCGTAGCGGGGGGCGGGATTACGAGCAGTACTTC | CASSRSGGRDYEQYF
TRBJ2-1 | TRBD2 | 14 | TRBV27 | TGTGCCAGCAGGGGACTAGCGGGATACAATGAGCAGTTCTTC | CASRGLAGYNEQFF
TRBJ1-2 | - | 14 | TRBV7-9 | TGTGCCAGCAGCTTCACAGGAGCCAGCGTTGGCTACACCTTC | CASSFTGASVGYTF
TRBJ2-5 | TRBD2 | 13 | TRBV6-5 | TGTGCCAGCAGTCCGGGGGGGCGAGAGACCCAGTACTTC | CASSPGGRETQYF
TRBJ2-6 | TRBD2 | 15 | TRBV7-2 | TGTGCCACTAGGGCGGGGGGTTTGTACGCCAACGTCCTGACTTTC | CATRAGGLYANVLTF
TRBJ2-7 | TRBD2 | 15 | TRBV10-3 | TGTGCCGGAGGGGACCATAGCGGGGGGGCCTACGAGCAGTACTTC | CAGGDHSGGAYEQYF
TRBJ1-3 | - | 12 | TRBV12-3/TRBV12-4 | TGTGCCAGCAGCCTCTCTGGAAACACCATATATTTT | CASSLSGNTIYF
TRBJ1-4 | - | 14 | TRBV15 | TGTGCCACCAGCCGGCCGGGAGTTAATGAAAAACTGTTTTTT | CATSRPGVNEKLFF
TRBJ2-1 | - | 13 | TRBV9 | TGTGCCAGCACTAGCGTAGAACACGGTGAGCAGTTCTTC | CASTSVEHGEQFF
TRBJ2-7 | TRBD1 | 13 | TRBV11-2 | TGTGCCAGCAGCTTTAGGACAGGGCCCGAGCAGTACTTC | CASSFRTGPEQYF
TRBJ1-2 | TRBD1 | 13 | TRBV5-1 | TGCGCCAGCAGCCCGGACAGGGAGGATGGCTACACCTTC | CASSPDREDGYTF
TRBJ1-1 | - | 14 | TRBV3-1/TRBV3-2 | TGTGCCAGCAGCCAGACCGGGACACCGAATGAAGCTTTCTTT | CASSQTGTPNEAFF